The 25 T cell receptor beta chains in this list originate from one sample, sequenced in a study of T-cell memory formation after mild COVID-19 (dated by TCRdb to about 2021). Receptor amplification or capture employed 5' RACE. Sequencing took place on an Illumina NovaSeq 6000. The public reads were run again by TCRdb, first through fastp at Q25 and then through MiXCR, and only productive beta chains were kept. When rows share a CDR3 protein, they turn into one entry using the most common DNA and genes. This sample gives about 58,000 distinct CDR3 sequences in total; about 27% of them show up just once. Of the sample, roughly 47% falls within the top ten clones. Sequencing was carried out using PBMCs or a T cell subset sorted from them (not recorded which). Source of these receptors: a man aged 18 to 30 who had mild COVID-19 (a few samples of this study predate the infection). The sample titles of this study are shuffled in the database, so cell type and time point are left out; the donor was told from shared clones.

This rearrangement joins TRBV7-9 to TRBJ2-1; 13 bases align to TRBD2. The CDR3 sequence is 15 residues long. V lost 6 bases, J lost 8 bases, and 7 bases stayed unmatched. Germline CDR1 reads SEHNR; CDR2 reads FQNEAQ (reference sequence). CDR3 residues: CASRSLAGGLDEQFF. In nucleotides, the CDR3 is TGTGCCAGCAGATCACTAGCGGGGGGGCTTGATGAGCAGTTCTTC.

V gene TRBV6-5 combines with J gene TRBJ2-7; TRBD1 agrees at 9 bases. This CDR3 contains 14 residues. J gave up 5 bases and V 11 bases, and 13 bases lay outside the gene matches. CDR1 and CDR2 from the germline V gene are MNHEY and SVGAGI. The CDR3 spells CASNPRDRVHEQYV. The CDR3 region has the DNA TGTGCCTCGAATCCCCGGGACAGGGTCCACGAGCAGTACGTC.

This chain uses TRBV7-6 with TRBJ2-5, with a weak D call TRBD2 (6 bases). V dropped 0 bases and J dropped 5 bases, with 13 bases sitting between them. The CDR3 length is 15 residues. Per the germline V gene, CDR1 is SGHVS and CDR2 is FNYEAQ. The CDR3 sequence: CASSLAGGSVETQYF. CDR3 bases: TGTGCCAGCAGCTTAGCGGGAGGTTCCGTGGAGACCCAGTACTTC.

The V call is TRBV12-3 or TRBV12-4, the J call TRBJ2-2; 8 positions agree with TRBD1. With V trimmed by 10 bases and J by 3 bases, 7 bases remained unmatched. The CDR3 covers 14 residues. The DNA for the CDR3 is TGTGCCACGTCCCGGGACAGGTACACCGGGGAGCTGTTTTTT. Its translation is CATSRDRYTGELFF.

This clonotype was recorded at least ten times. The chain links TRBV6-4 to TRBJ1-1, with D possibly TRBD1 on 5 matching bases. The germline V and J ends were trimmed by 7 bases and 6 bases, with 21 bases remaining between them. The germline gives CDR1 MRHNA, CDR2 SNTAGT. This CDR3 is 15 amino acids long. CDR3 in amino acids: CASKAQEEGAAEAFF. CDR3 DNA: TGTGCCAGCAAAGCACAGGAGGAAGGGGCCGCTGAAGCTTTCTTT.

This clonotype was recorded a few times. The chain combines TRBV20-1 with TRBJ2-7; D might be TRBD2 (6 bases). Germline-derived CDR1 and CDR2 are DFQATT and SNEGSKA (reference sequence). CDR3 size: 14 residues. The V gene lost 0 bases and the J gene lost 0 bases, with 9 bases spanning the gap. In nucleotides, the CDR3 is TGCAGTGCTAGAGATCATAGCGGCTCCTACGAGCAGTACTTC. Protein product: CSARDHSGSYEQYF.

J is TRBJ1-5 and V is TRBV20-1, with D uncertain. The V gene lost 4 bases and the J gene lost 6 bases, with 22 bases spanning the gap. Germline-derived CDR1 and CDR2 are DFQATT and SNEGSKA (reference sequence). The CDR3 runs to 16 residues. The CDR3 loop reads CSATPEWGGIGQPQHF. The CDR3 nucleotides read TGCAGTGCTACCCCCGAATGGGGAGGTATTGGTCAGCCCCAGCATTTT.

The rearrangement links TRBV7-2 to TRBJ2-3; 9 nucleotides match TRBD2. Germline V gene sequence: CDR1 SGHTA, CDR2 FQGNSA. The CDR3 totals 15 residues. V was clipped by 7 bases and J by 2 bases; unmatched bases: 7. The CDR3 sequence is CASTRRGGATDTQYF. In DNA form, the CDR3 reads TGTGCCAGCACTAGGCGGGGGGGTGCCACAGATACGCAGTATTTT.

This clonotype is labeled as medium-sized (0.01 to 0.1%). This sequence joins TRBV29-1 and TRBJ2-1, with D possibly matching TRBD2 (7 bases). CDR1 is SQVTM and CDR2 is ANQGSEA in the germline V gene. The length of the CDR3 is 16 residues. V was clipped by 3 bases and J by 8 bases, with 23 bases between them. CDR3 DNA: TGCAGCGTTGAGGACGCGGGGGCCGATGGTTCAGATGAGCAGTTCTTC. This sequence encodes CSVEDAGADGSDEQFF.

A few counts support this clonotype. This chain joins TRBV7-3 and TRBJ2-2; 10 bases align to TRBD2. Per germline, CDR1 SGHTA and CDR2 FQGTGA. The CDR3 runs 17 residues. After removal of 5 bases from V and 3 bases from J, the junction contained 9 bases not matched to a gene. DNA for the CDR3: TGTGCCAGCAGCACCTCCGGGACTAGCGTTTACACCGGGGAGCTGTTTTTT. Translating gives CASSTSGTSVYTGELFF.

This clonotype was observed at least ten times. The chain is built from TRBV19 and TRBJ1-1; D remains ambiguous. V was clipped by 8 bases and J by 5 bases, with 9 bases between them. The CDR3 totals 11 residues. Germline V gives CDR1 LNHDA, CDR2 SQIVND (reference sequence). CDR3: CASGRGTEAFF. DNA of the CDR3: TGTGCCAGTGGACGTGGTACTGAAGCTTTCTTT.

V usage is TRBV6-5 and J usage is TRBJ1-2, with D perhaps TRBD1 (6 bases). V was cut by 2 bases and J by 5 bases, with 15 bases left in between. Germline CDR1 reads MNHEY; CDR2 reads SVGAGI. The CDR3 runs 15 residues. CDR3 amino acids: CASSYRQEVPYGYTF. The CDR3, as DNA: TGTGCCAGCAGTTACCGACAGGAAGTCCCATATGGCTACACCTTC.

This sequence joins TRBV5-1 and TRBJ2-1; D is unclear. The CDR3 runs 15 residues. The V gene's germline CDR1 is SGHRS and CDR2 YFSETQ. V dropped 0 bases and J dropped 8 bases, with 15 bases sitting between them. The CDR3 DNA sequence: TGCGCCAGCAGCTTGGCCGTGCTAGATAAATATGAGCAGTTCTTC. Residues: CASSLAVLDKYEQFF.

V and J are TRBV11-2 and TRBJ2-4; 7 nucleotides line up with TRBD1. CDR3 size: 16 residues. The junction had 8 bases not matched to a gene; V was cut back by 5 bases and J by 1 base. Germline V gene sequence: CDR1 SGHAT, CDR2 FQNNGV. The CDR3 nucleotides are TGTGCCAGCAGCGCGCTTGGGACAGATGCCAAAAACATTCAGTACTTC. It yields the protein CASSALGTDAKNIQYF.

This clonotype has at least ten counts. The chain has TRBV15 and TRBJ2-2; 7 bases line up with TRBD1. The CDR3 length is 15 residues. V lost 6 bases to trimming and J lost 4 bases; unmatched junction nucleotides: 8. CDR1 LNHNV and CDR2 YYDKDF come from the germline V gene (reference sequence). CDR3 bases: TGTGCCACCAGAATACAGGGGTTCCCCACCGGGGAGCTGTTTTTT. This translates into CATRIQGFPTGELFF.

This chain joins TRBV10-1 and TRBJ1-2; 7 bases map to TRBD1. The CDR3 has 13 amino acids. Germline loops: CDR1 WNHNN, CDR2 SYGVQD (reference sequence). Losses at the gene ends were 3 bases for V and 4 bases for J; bases not matched to a gene: 2. The CDR3: CASSDNRGYGYTF. In DNA, the CDR3 is TGCGCCAGCAGTGACAACAGGGGCTATGGCTACACCTTC.

The rearrangement uses TRBV7-9 and TRBJ2-6; D is ambiguous. Per germline, CDR1 SEHNR and CDR2 FQNEAQ (reference sequence). Trimming pared 5 bases from V and 1 base from J, leaving 9 bases between. CDR3 length: 15 residues. The CDR3 coding sequence is TGTGCCAGCAGCCCCCCAGAGTCTGGGGCCAACGTCCTGACTTTC. The encoded protein is CASSPPESGANVLTF.

This clonotype was seen a few times. The rearrangement links TRBV7-9 to TRBJ2-2; 9 bases fit TRBD2. The CDR3 totals 16 residues. The germline CDR1 and CDR2 sequences are SEHNR and FQNEAQ (reference sequence). V gave up 3 bases and J gave up 4 bases; unmatched junction bases: 6. The CDR3 nucleotides are TGTGCCAGCAGCTTTCGCGGGGGGGTATCCACCGGGGAGCTGTTTTTT. Translating gives CASSFRGGVSTGELFF. Complete variable domain (other parts from reference TRBV7-9 and TRBJ2-2): DTGVSQNPRHKITKRGQNVTFRCDPISEHNRLYWYRQTLGQGPEFLTYFQNEAQLEKSRLLSDRFSAERPKGSFSTLEIQRTEQGDSAMYLCASSFRGGVSTGELFFGEGSRLTVL.

The V and J genes are TRBV14 and TRBJ2-2, with D tentatively TRBD1 (6 bases). V was clipped by 3 bases and J by 7 bases, with 18 bases between them. The CDR3 is 16 amino acids. Germline assignment: CDR1 SGHDN and CDR2 FVKESK. The CDR3 nucleotides are TGTGCCAGCAGCCACAACAGGGCCAAGATCGGCGGGGAGCTGTTTTTT. It encodes CASSHNRAKIGGELFF.

The sample holds a few counts of this clonotype. The chain recombines TRBV27 with TRBJ2-7; 10 bases map to TRBD2. Germline loops: CDR1 MNHEY, CDR2 SMNVEV (reference sequence). The CDR3 loop spans 16 amino acids. Unmatched junction bases numbered 4, after V lost 0 bases and J lost 2 bases. The CDR3 spells CASSLSLAGVTYEQYF. The CDR3 bases are TGTGCCAGCAGTTTATCCCTAGCGGGGGTCACCTACGAGCAGTACTTC.

Notes on this clonotype: As the CDR3 is not closed by the conserved phenylalanine or tryptophan, this likely results from a read error. This chain joins TRBV4-3 and TRBJ2-5; TRBD2 matches 13 bases. The CDR3 spans 16 residues. The ends lost 4 bases at V and 2 bases at J; junction bases unmatched: 4. Germline loops: CDR1 LGHNA, CDR2 YSLEER. The DNA of the CDR3 is TGCGCCAGCAGCCTAGGACTAGCGGGGGCACAAGAGACCCAGTACTTA. Translation gives CASSLGLAGAQETQYL.

This clonotype turned up a few times. The chain is built from TRBV5-6 and TRBJ2-1; 13 nucleotides agree with TRBD2. Per germline, CDR1 SGHDT and CDR2 YYEEEE. V was clipped by 4 bases and J by 8 bases; unmatched bases: 3. The CDR3 loop spans 14 amino acids. The CDR3 loop is CASSGTSGADEQFF. The CDR3 region has the DNA TGTGCCAGCAGCGGGACTAGCGGGGCCGATGAGCAGTTCTTC.

This clonotype was recorded a few times. V and J are TRBV4-3 and TRBJ2-7, with D hard to call. V lost 0 bases and J lost 4, with 13 bases in between. Germline V lookup: CDR1 LGHNA, CDR2 YSLEER. The CDR3 contains 15 residues. CDR3 sequence reads: CASSQERALIYEQYF. CDR3 coding DNA: TGCGCCAGCAGCCAAGAAAGAGCGCTCATTTACGAGCAGTACTTC.

V and J are TRBV12-3 or TRBV12-4 and TRBJ2-2; D is uncertain. CDR3 length: 15 amino acids. Trimming stripped 1 base from V and 6 bases from J, with 12 bases between. CDR3 sequence reads: CASSLGTLGPGELFF. CDR3 DNA sequence: TGTGCCAGCAGTTTAGGGACCCTAGGTCCCGGGGAGCTGTTTTTT.

CDR3 in amino acids: CSARDDVGPDTQYF. The CDR3 DNA reads TGCAGTGCTAGAGATGATGTTGGTCCAGATACGCAGTATTTT. The chain joins TRBV20-1 to TRBJ2-3, with D unclear. The CDR3 has 14 residues. V was pared by 0 bases and J by 4 bases, with 11 bases between. The V gene's germline CDR1 is DFQATT and CDR2 SNEGSKA (reference sequence).